The subject of this entry is one T cell receptor (beta chain). What it binds is unknown. The source of the sample is a study of cytomegalovirus exposure and HLA in healthy donors. Study at large: The 95 to 150 validation repertoires used a platform that matched the one used for the roughly 700 first-cohort repertoires, as a later analysis reported. The study, taken as a whole, reports: A list of 150 to 200 TCR beta chains associated with cytomegalovirus was given.

Clones were sequenced by immunoSEQ multiplex PCR, and TCRdb holds only the in-frame ones, with some missing. The repertoire holds some 65,000 clones, roughly 96% seen once, with 2% to 2.5% in the top ten. Germline assignment: CDR1 MNHEY and CDR2 SVGAGI. This CDR3 contains 14 residues. The ends lost 6 bases at V and 5 bases at J; junction bases unmatched: 8. Sequences were obtained from PBMCs. The chain links TRBV6-5 to TRBJ1-1; 8 bases align to TRBD1. The sequence came from a man aged 18 to 29 in good health and CMV-seronegative. In nucleotides, the CDR3 is TGTGCCAGCAGGCGACAGGGGTCGAGGACTGAAGCTTTCTTT. This encodes CASRRQGSRTEAFF.